The T cell receptor (beta chain) under discussion was sequenced for a study of CD8+ T cells in alopecia areata (dated by TCRdb to the late 2010s). For context, the study as a whole: Treated patients were enrolled in an open-label pilot trial of oral tofacitinib, 5 to 10 mg twice daily, for moderate-to-severe alopecia areata. To study T cell clonal expansion in alopecia areata, the researchers applied high-throughput TCRbeta sequencing to both the C3H/HeJ mouse model and human patients. RNA was extracted with the PAXgene miRNA kit for fixed scalp, the miRNeasy kit for PBMCs, and the RNeasy kit for mouse skin. TCRbeta CDR3 regions were amplified by immunoSEQ multiplex PCR using 35 Vbeta forward and 13 Jbeta reverse primers. Patients on tofacitinib were biopsied at baseline and after 4 and 24 weeks of treatment, and several of the patients also had a later scalp biopsy. Scalp clonality was compared across normal scalp (n=4), patchy alopecia areata scalp (n=8), and alopecia totalis/universalis scalp (n=8). In humans, TCRbeta sequencing was performed on scalp tissue and on sorted CD4+ and CD8+ peripheral blood T cells from healthy controls and from patients with patchy or totalis/universalis alopecia areata. Tofacitinib was administered for 6 to 18 months, and 6 months of follow-up off drug were then conducted to assess delayed response and recurrence. The investigation overall reported the following: Compared with normal scalp, lesional scalp had higher clonality and more expanded CD8+ clones, particularly in alopecia totalis/universalis, a pattern that suggests antigenic drive. Scalp TCR repertoire analysis is complicated because resident alphabeta T cells in normal human skin are also sequenced, whereas mouse skin is dominated by gammadelta T cells. Shared TCR sequences between patients were less evident than in mice, which may be partly attributable to HLA diversity in the patient population.

The germline V gene (reference sequence) gives CDR1 as SGHAT and CDR2 as FQDESV. Relative to germline, V is 5 bases shorter and J is 0 bases shorter, with 11 bases between their ends. The CDR3 starts with the cysteine, ends with the phenylalanine, and has 14 residues. Kept here is only the CDR3 DNA, which spans 42 bases and is read in frame from base 1. From alopecia areata patients, peripheral blood was collected along with lesional scalp punch biopsies. PBMCs were isolated by density centrifugation and stained for CD3, CD4 and CD8, after which CD4+ and CD8+ T cells were sorted on a FACSAria. In the case of this clone: Its antigen is unknown. No per-base quality is available; no much larger clone lies one base away.

Library construction relied on the immunoSEQ multiplex PCR assay. For TCR sequencing, RNA was extracted from every sample and reverse transcribed into cDNA to serve as template. First-strand cDNA was synthesized with SuperScript III using a 2:1 mix of oligo-dT and random hexamers. Amplification bias was assessed with a synthetic immune receptor repertoire, and residual bias was removed computationally. The authors' pipeline ran thus. After raw reads were preprocessed to remove errors, the CDR3 was defined following IMGT conventions as running from the conserved cysteine to phenylalanine. Clonality was computed as 1 minus the Shannon entropy, with the entropy normalized by log2 of the number of productive unique TCRs. CD4 or CD8 identity of scalp clones was inferred by cross-referencing scalp TCRbeta sequences with sorted blood CD4 and CD8 repertoires. Sourced from immuneACCESS, this table was stored by TCRdb with only in-frame sequences that have V and J called. A share of the clones is absent; for the studies checked, an unresolved V gene accounts for under half, and the remainder has no known explanation. The V and J calls and clone size were taken over from that table, and D and trimming were inferred from the DNA. In all, the sample holds some 110,000 clones, and around two fifths of those were seen once. 3.1% of the sample is held by the ten biggest clonotypes.

The chain joins TRBV11-1 to TRBJ2-7; the D gene cannot be named for sure. The receptor comes from a human donor with alopecia areata. Sample: CD4+ T cells sorted from blood. The CDR3 protein sequence reads: CASSEHSSSYEQYF. The nucleotide sequence reads TGTGCCAGCAGCGAACACAGTAGCTCCTACGAGCAGTACTTC. The entire variable domain, with the stretches around the CDR3 drawn from the reference TRBV11-1 and TRBJ2-7 proteins, is EAEVAQSPRYKITEKSQAVAFWCDPISGHATLYWYRQILGQGPELLVQFQDESVVDDSQLPKDRFSAERLKGVDSTLKIQPAELGDSAMYLCASSEHSSSYEQYFGPGTRLTVT.